These T cell receptor beta chains were read from a single sample in a study of OX40 agonist ivuxolimab in advanced cancers. Sequencing used immunoSEQ multiplex PCR; TCRdb keeps in-frame clones, though not all of them. The sample lists tens of thousands of clones, approximately 90% occurring once. Source: CD4+ or CD8+ T cells sorted from blood, taken in a trial of the OX40 agonist ivuxolimab. The receptors were gathered from an adult with an advanced solid tumor such as melanoma, head and neck, liver or kidney cancer. Each CDR3 is given with its conserved first and last residue. The order of the fields is J gene, CDR3 length, clone size, V gene, CDR3 protein. The listing skips clone size in some rows; elsewhere it reads once, few, many or a size class.

j_call: TRBJ2-1
cdr3_length: 12
clone_size: -
v_call: TRBV5-4
cdr3_aa: CASSPQAGGQFF

j_call: TRBJ1-2
cdr3_length: 14
clone_size: -
v_call: TRBV7-2
cdr3_aa: CASSFPGINYGYTF

j_call: TRBJ2-2
cdr3_length: 15
clone_size: -
v_call: TRBV21-1
cdr3_aa: CASSDRQGGTGELFF

j_call: TRBJ2-1
cdr3_length: 20
clone_size: once
v_call: TRBV4-2
cdr3_aa: CASSQSAQRGPPSSYNEQFF

j_call: TRBJ1-1
cdr3_length: 14
clone_size: -
v_call: TRBV5-1
cdr3_aa: CASSPDGLNTEAFF

j_call: TRBJ2-7
cdr3_length: 14
clone_size: -
v_call: TRBV4-3
cdr3_aa: CASSQEPGPAEQYF

j_call: TRBJ2-5
cdr3_length: 15
clone_size: -
v_call: TRBV7-6
cdr3_aa: CASSLEAGGQETQYF

j_call: TRBJ2-4
cdr3_length: 11
clone_size: -
v_call: TRBV6-5
cdr3_aa: CASMDFDRQYF

j_call: TRBJ2-1
cdr3_length: 13
clone_size: -
v_call: TRBV11-2
cdr3_aa: CASSTGLAVEQFF

j_call: TRBJ2-1
cdr3_length: 16
clone_size: -
v_call: TRBV4-1
cdr3_aa: CASSQTGGAVDNEQFF

j_call: TRBJ2-1
cdr3_length: 16
clone_size: -
v_call: TRBV7-2
cdr3_aa: CASSWASGGVDNEQFF

j_call: TRBJ1-2
cdr3_length: 15
clone_size: -
v_call: TRBV2
cdr3_aa: CASRTTLQGTDGYTF

j_call: TRBJ1-4
cdr3_length: 14
clone_size: -
v_call: TRBV30
cdr3_aa: CAWSHSVRGEKLFF

j_call: TRBJ1-2
cdr3_length: 15
clone_size: -
v_call: TRBV7-2
cdr3_aa: CASSSTGEGDYGYTF

j_call: TRBJ2-7
cdr3_length: 14
clone_size: -
v_call: TRBV5-6
cdr3_aa: CASSLDGRTYEQYF

j_call: TRBJ1-6
cdr3_length: 14
clone_size: -
v_call: TRBV6-6
cdr3_aa: CASSSAGTNSPLHF

j_call: TRBJ2-5
cdr3_length: 16
clone_size: -
v_call: TRBV5-1
cdr3_aa: CASSLFGRGTQETQYF

j_call: TRBJ2-2
cdr3_length: 13
clone_size: -
v_call: TRBV12-5
cdr3_aa: CASGPENTGELFF

j_call: TRBJ1-5
cdr3_length: 13
clone_size: -
v_call: TRBV11-2
cdr3_aa: CASSLSHTQPQHF

j_call: TRBJ2-7
cdr3_length: 15
clone_size: -
v_call: TRBV6-1
cdr3_aa: CASGQGTTIIYEQYF

j_call: TRBJ1-6
cdr3_length: 14
clone_size: -
v_call: TRBV5-1
cdr3_aa: CASSSGQNNSPLHF

j_call: TRBJ1-1
cdr3_length: 14
clone_size: -
v_call: TRBV9
cdr3_aa: CASSVGGVNTEAFF

j_call: TRBJ1-1
cdr3_length: 12
clone_size: -
v_call: TRBV28
cdr3_aa: CASKGLNTEAFF

j_call: TRBJ1-4
cdr3_length: 14
clone_size: -
v_call: TRBV13
cdr3_aa: CASSLGDRGEKLFF

j_call: TRBJ1-2
cdr3_length: 16
clone_size: -
v_call: TRBV5-1
cdr3_aa: CASTSPTGTSNYGYTF

j_call: TRBJ2-2
cdr3_length: 14
clone_size: once
v_call: TRBV6-1
cdr3_aa: CASRDSWNTGELFF

j_call: TRBJ2-6
cdr3_length: 18
clone_size: -
v_call: TRBV21-1
cdr3_aa: CASGVTGALPTGANVLTF

j_call: TRBJ2-1
cdr3_length: 16
clone_size: -
v_call: TRBV7-2
cdr3_aa: CASSRASGGAHNEQFF

j_call: TRBJ1-2
cdr3_length: 17
clone_size: -
v_call: TRBV27
cdr3_aa: CASSITGTGAVGYSYTF